Below, 10 T cell receptor beta chains from the same sample are listed, as sequenced in a study of technical replicates of blood from a few donors. Sequencing used immunoSEQ multiplex PCR; TCRdb keeps in-frame clones, though not all of them. The data hold 95,000 to 100,000 clones, with over 95% observed a single time. The sequencing input was T cells isolated from PBMCs. All receptors come from a human donor in good health.

This sequence joins TRBV29-1 and TRBJ2-1, with TRBD1 matching 10 bases. CDR1 and CDR2 from the germline V gene are SQVTM and ANQGSEA. Germline trimming cut 4 bases from V and 11 bases from J; bases unmatched to any gene: 8. The CDR3 loop spans 13 amino acids. The DNA of the CDR3 is TGCAGCGTTGGGGGACAGGGGAGCCAAAAGCAGTTCTTC. It yields the protein CSVGGQGSQKQFF.

This clone appeared a single time. The chain combines TRBV2 with TRBJ2-3, with D maybe TRBD2 (5 bases). Germline CDR1 SNHLY, CDR2 FYNNEI. The V and J ends lost 7 bases and 1 base respectively, with 12 bases between them. The CDR3 runs to 14 residues. The CDR3 reads CASIPGIRTDTQYF. CDR3 coding DNA: TGTGCCAGCATCCCCGGGATACGCACAGATACGCAGTATTTT.

V is TRBV11-2 and J is TRBJ1-3, with D possibly being TRBD1 (5 bases). V was clipped by 1 base and J by 3 bases, with 10 bases between them. The germline CDR1 and CDR2 sequences are SGHAT and FQNNGV. The CDR3 is made up of 15 amino acids. The CDR3 loop is CASSLGGGYGNTIYF. In DNA, the CDR3 is TGTGCCAGCAGCTTAGGCGGGGGTTATGGAAACACCATATATTTT.

The chain recombines TRBV5-1 with TRBJ2-3; no definite D call. The germline V and J ends were trimmed by 1 base and 4 bases, with 4 bases remaining between them. This CDR3 has 12 residues. CDR1 and CDR2 (germline): SGHRS, YFSETQ. The CDR3 DNA reads as TGCGCCAGCAGCTTGAACTCAGATACGCAGTATTTT. It specifies CASSLNSDTQYF.

The chain carries TRBV7-9 and TRBJ2-2, with TRBD1 matching over 7 bases. V dropped 4 bases and J dropped 1; count of bases not matched to a gene: 3. Germline-derived CDR1 and CDR2 are SEHNR and FQNEAQ (reference sequence). The length of the CDR3 is 15 residues. The DNA of the CDR3 is TGTGCCAGCAGCTGGACAGGAAAGAACACCGGGGAGCTGTTTTTT. Translation gives CASSWTGKNTGELFF.

The chain uses TRBV2 and TRBJ1-6, with D possibly TRBD1 on 6 matching bases. The CDR3 consists of 14 residues. The germline CDR1 and CDR2 sequences are SNHLY and FYNNEI. The V end was cut by 3 bases, the J end by 8 bases, with 11 bases between. CDR3 protein: CASSDEQGYSPLHF. The CDR3 DNA reads TGTGCCAGCAGTGACGAACAGGGATATTCACCCCTCCACTTT.

The chain combines TRBV7-2 with TRBJ2-1; 7 bases align to TRBD2. In germline, CDR1 is SGHTA, CDR2 FQGNSA. V lost 3 bases to trimming and J lost 0 bases; unmatched junction nucleotides: 14. The CDR3 runs to 19 residues. Written as DNA, the CDR3 is TGTGCCAGCAGCTTGAGGCGGGACTACTCCGCATCCTCCTACAATGAGCAGTTCTTC. It specifies CASSLRRDYSASSYNEQFF.

The chain couples TRBV4-1 to TRBJ2-1; 10 positions agree with TRBD2. This CDR3 spans 15 amino acids. Trimming cost V 3 bases and J 4 bases; bases outside gene matches: 3. CDR1 MGHRA and CDR2 YSYEKL come from the germline V gene. Written as DNA, the CDR3 is TGCGCCAGCAGCCACCCAGCGGGAGGGTACAATGAGCAGTTCTTC. Translation gives CASSHPAGGYNEQFF.

V gene TRBV7-2 combines with J gene TRBJ2-2; D call uncertain. Germline V gives CDR1 SGHTA, CDR2 FQGNSA. V lost 3 bases to trimming and J lost 8 bases, with 13 bases between them. There are 14 residues in the CDR3. The CDR3 coding sequence is TGTGCCAGCAGCTTCCCGGCTAGTTTTGGGGAGCTGTTTTTT. Amino acid sequence: CASSFPASFGELFF. Combining the CDR3 with reference TRBV7-2 and TRBJ2-2 gives the whole variable domain GAGVSQSPSNKVTEKGKDVELRCDPISGHTALYWYRQSLGQGLEFLIYFQGNSAPDKSGLPSDRFSAERTGGSVSTLTIQRTQQEDSAVYLCASSFPASFGELFFGEGSRLTVL.

V and J are TRBV2 and TRBJ1-5; no firm D call. Per the germline V gene, CDR1 is SNHLY and CDR2 is FYNNEI. Trimming cost V 6 bases and J 6 bases, with 12 bases left between them. The CDR3 consists of 13 residues. CDR3 in DNA: TGTGCCAGCAGGAGGTCGGTAGCTCAGCCCCAGCATTTT. Its protein is CASRRSVAQPQHF.